This entry lists 24 T cell receptor beta chains sequenced from one sample in a study of graft-versus-host responses after intestinal transplantation. Assay used: immunoSEQ multiplex PCR; TCRdb lists only in-frame clones, some missing. The sample records some 27,000 clones, 93% being singletons. Specimen: PBMCs, collected 18 days after transplant. These receptors were taken from a human patient who received an intestinal transplant, so some T cells may come from the graft donor.

This sequence joins TRBV28 and TRBJ2-1; TRBD2 might be the D (6 bases). The CDR3 is 16 amino acids. The germline CDR1 and CDR2 sequences are MDHEN and SYDVKM. V was trimmed by 5 bases and J by 7 bases, leaving 21 bases between them. CDR3 sequence reads: CASSLRGTTIWNEQFF. The DNA for the CDR3 is TGTGCCAGCAGTCTTCGGGGGACGACGATTTGGAATGAGCAGTTCTTC.

This sequence joins TRBV5-4 and TRBJ1-1; D may be TRBD1 (5 bases). The CDR3 is 15 residues long. The germline V and J ends were trimmed by 4 bases and 3 bases, with 16 bases remaining between them. Germline assignment: CDR1 SGHNT and CDR2 YYREEE (reference sequence). The DNA for the CDR3 is TGTGCCAGCAGCGACTCCAGGGTTCTCGACACTGAAGCTTTCTTT. Its translation is CASSDSRVLDTEAFF. Drawing the rest from reference TRBV5-4 and TRBJ1-1, the complete variable domain is ETGVTQSPTHLIKTRGQQVTLRCSSQSGHNTVSWYQQALGQGPQFIFQYYREEENGRGNFPPRFSGLQFPNYSSELNVNALELDDSALYLCASSDSRVLDTEAFFGQGTRLTVV.

The V gene is TRBV6-1, the J gene TRBJ1-4; D not resolved. The length of the CDR3 is 16 residues. Germline V gives CDR1 MNHNS, CDR2 SASEGT. Between the trimmed V and J ends, which lost 4 bases and 5 bases, there was a span of 17 bases. CDR3 region: CASSALPGAENEKLFF. In DNA form, the CDR3 reads TGTGCCAGCAGTGCCCTACCGGGAGCCGAAAATGAAAAACTGTTTTTT.

This clone is a singleton in its sample. The chain couples TRBV6-5 to TRBJ2-1; the match to TRBD2 covers 14 bases. This CDR3 has 14 residues. Germline trimming cut 6 bases from V and 6 bases from J; bases unmatched to any gene: 1. Germline V lookup: CDR1 MNHEY, CDR2 SVGAGI. The CDR3 spells CASRGLAGVNEQFF. CDR3 coding DNA: TGTGCCAGCAGGGGACTAGCGGGGGTCAATGAGCAGTTCTTC.

The chain employs TRBV7-9 and TRBJ2-7; no clear D gene. Germline CDR1 reads SEHNR; CDR2 reads FQNEAQ (reference sequence). CDR3 length: 13 residues. V lost 6 bases to trimming and J lost 5 bases, with 14 bases between them. CDR3 nucleotide sequence: TGTGCCAGCAGGTCTATTCTTAATGACGAGCAGTACTTC. Translating it yields CASRSILNDEQYF.

The J gene is TRBJ1-2, the V gene TRBV5-1; 11 nucleotides align to TRBD1. This CDR3 comprises 14 residues. J lost 4 bases, V lost 4 bases, and 3 bases had no gene match. Per the germline V gene, CDR1 is SGHRS and CDR2 is YFSETQ. The CDR3 region has the DNA TGCGCCAGCAGCCCGGGACAGGGGGGCTATGGCTACACCTTC. Protein: CASSPGQGGYGYTF.

The genes are TRBV6-5 and TRBJ1-2; TRBD1 might be the D (5 bases). This CDR3 comprises 11 residues. Looked up from germline, CDR1 is MNHEY and CDR2 is SVGAGI. The ends were cut back, 8 bases at V and 6 bases at J, with 10 bases in the middle. The CDR3 coding sequence is TGTGCCAGCTCGGGGGGGGATGGCTACACCTTC. Its protein is CASSGGDGYTF.

This clone was counted a single time. This chain links TRBV18 with TRBJ2-3, with TRBD2 identical over 8 bases. The CDR3 covers 15 residues. CDR1 KGHSH and CDR2 LQKENI come from the germline V gene. Trimming removed 3 bases from V and 7 bases from J; junction bases left unmatched: 9. CDR3: CASSPDGLAPNTQYF. The CDR3 nucleotides are TGTGCCAGCTCACCGGATGGACTAGCACCTAATACGCAGTATTTT.

V gene TRBV30 combines with J gene TRBJ2-6; no firm D call. The CDR3 covers 16 residues. From germline, CDR1 is GTSNPN and CDR2 SVGIG (reference sequence). With 5 bases removed from V and 4 bases from J, the gap between germline ends came to 18 bases. The CDR3 sequence is CAWVDGTLSGANVLTF. The DNA of the CDR3 is TGTGCCTGGGTGGACGGCACCCTCTCCGGGGCCAACGTCCTGACTTTC.

This rearrangement joins TRBV29-1 to TRBJ2-1; no clear D. V was clipped by 5 bases and J by 13 bases, with 15 bases between them. There are 11 residues in the CDR3. Germline lookup yields CDR1 SQVTM and CDR2 ANQGSEA. The CDR3 spells CSVPVRASQFF. The DNA of the CDR3 is TGCAGCGTTCCGGTTAGGGCCTCCCAGTTCTTC.

V is TRBV11-2 and J is TRBJ2-7, with 9 bases matching TRBD2. Looked up from germline, CDR1 is SGHAT and CDR2 is FQNNGV. V lost 0 bases to trimming and J lost 5 bases; unmatched junction nucleotides: 5. The CDR3 spans 15 residues. The CDR3 DNA reads as TGTGCCAGCAGCTTAGATTATAGCGGGGGTGACGAGCAGTACTTC. Translated, it gives CASSLDYSGGDEQYF.

This chain connects TRBV2 to TRBJ1-1; D is possibly TRBD1 (6 bases). Germline CDR1 and CDR2: SNHLY and FYNNEI. There are 13 residues in the CDR3. V was clipped by 4 bases and J by 1 base, with 7 bases between them. The DNA for the CDR3 is TGTGCCAGCAGTGTACAGGGGAACACTGAAGCTTTCTTT. Its protein is CASSVQGNTEAFF.

This rearrangement joins TRBV4-1 to TRBJ1-5; D is possibly TRBD1 (6 bases). Trimming took off 2 bases at V and 6 bases at J, with 17 bases between the two ends. Per germline, CDR1 MGHRA and CDR2 YSYEKL. The CDR3 totals 16 residues. CDR3 sequence reads: CASSQLMAGVGQPQHF. In DNA form, the CDR3 reads TGCGCCAGCAGCCAATTAATGGCAGGGGTTGGTCAGCCCCAGCATTTT.

V is TRBV28 and J is TRBJ1-2, with no clear D. CDR1 is MDHEN, CDR2 SYDVKM, per germline. This CDR3 is built from 10 residues. Trimming cost V 8 bases and J 4 bases, with 5 bases left between them. CDR3 sequence (DNA): TGTGCCAGCGGTTCCTATGGCTACACCTTC. Translation gives CASGSYGYTF.

The V gene is TRBV6-1, the J gene TRBJ2-7, with TRBD1 as a possible D gene (5 bases). V was clipped by 1 base and J by 1 base, with 11 bases between them. The CDR3 extends over 15 amino acids. Germline values: CDR1 MNHNS, CDR2 SASEGT. CDR3 in amino acids: CASSEGWGLSYEQYF. CDR3 coding DNA: TGTGCCAGCAGTGAAGGATGGGGCCTTTCCTACGAGCAGTACTTC.

In regard to this clone: Other nucleotide sequences from this sample produce the same CDR3. This chain connects TRBV4-1 to TRBJ1-1; D is unresolved. V dropped 1 base and J dropped 1 base, with 4 bases sitting between them. The CDR3 is 13 amino acids. Germline values: CDR1 MGHRA, CDR2 YSYEKL. The CDR3 sequence: CASSQGTNTEAFF. CDR3 nucleotide sequence: TGCGCCAGCAGCCAAGGGACGAACACTGAAGCTTTCTTT.

The chain carries TRBV6-1 and TRBJ1-1; 10 nucleotides agree with TRBD1. The junction had 5 bases not matched to a gene; V was cut back by 4 bases and J by 0 bases. The CDR3 is made up of 16 amino acids. The germline V gene has CDR1 MNHNS and CDR2 SASEGT. CDR3 coding DNA: TGTGCCAGCAGTGCCGGGACAGGGGCCATGAACACTGAAGCTTTCTTT. Protein sequence: CASSAGTGAMNTEAFF.

V usage is TRBV2 and J usage is TRBJ2-6, with D uncertain. The CDR3 covers 15 residues. Per the germline V gene, CDR1 is SNHLY and CDR2 is FYNNEI. Trimming left V 6 bases short and J 0 bases short, with 9 bases between. In DNA form, the CDR3 reads TGTGCCAGCAGAGCATCCTACTCTGGGGCCAACGTCCTGACTTTC. This gives the protein CASRASYSGANVLTF. Supplemented by reference TRBV2 and TRBJ2-6, the full variable domain reads EPEVTQTPSHQVTQMGQEVILRCVPISNHLYFYWYRQILGQKVEFLVSFYNNEISEKSEIFDDQFSVERPDGSNFTLKIRSTKLEDSAMYFCASRASYSGANVLTFGAGSRLTVL.

CDR3 DNA sequence: TGCGCCAGCAGCCAAGATGGAGGGGGGGGACCCACCTACGAGCAGTACTTC. It encodes CASSQDGGGGPTYEQYF. The chain uses TRBV4-1 and TRBJ2-7; a possible D gene is TRBD2 (7 bases). CDR1 MGHRA and CDR2 YSYEKL come from the germline V gene. The CDR3 covers 17 residues. V was clipped by 0 bases and J by 2 bases, with 17 bases between them.

This chain joins TRBV29-1 and TRBJ1-2, with D maybe TRBD1 (5 bases). This CDR3 contains 15 residues. Germline V gene sequence: CDR1 SQVTM, CDR2 ANQGSEA. V lost 4 bases and J lost 7, with 22 bases in between. This chain's CDR3 is CSVVESEQGRGGYTF. For the CDR3, the DNA is TGCAGCGTTGTCGAGTCAGAACAAGGAAGGGGTGGCTACACCTTC. The whole variable domain, remainder taken from reference TRBV29-1 and TRBJ1-2, is SAVISQKPSRDICQRGTSLTIQCQVDSQVTMMFWYRQQPGQSLTLIATANQGSEATYESGFVIDKFPISRPNLTFSTLTVSNMSPEDSSIYLCSVVESEQGRGGYTFGSGTRLTVV.

The rearrangement uses TRBV27 and TRBJ1-5; tentatively, D is TRBD1 (5 bases). Looked up from germline, CDR1 is MNHEY and CDR2 is SMNVEV (reference sequence). The V gene lost 0 bases and the J gene lost 5 bases, with 14 bases spanning the gap. The CDR3 consists of 16 residues. CDR3 nucleotides: TGTGCCAGCAGTTTATCAGGCGAGGGGACCTATCAGCCCCAGCATTTT. Translating it yields CASSLSGEGTYQPQHF.

Only one count was recorded for this clone. CDR3 sequence (DNA): TGTGCCAGCAGCGCCGGGACAGGAGTTCCCGAGCAGTACTTC. Encoded protein: CASSAGTGVPEQYF. V gene TRBV6-5 combines with J gene TRBJ2-7; 8 bases align to TRBD1. Germline V lookup: CDR1 MNHEY, CDR2 SVGAGI. V shed 6 bases and J 6 bases; nucleotides not matched to a gene: 10. The CDR3 consists of 14 residues.

The CDR3, as DNA: TGTGCCATCGTGACTAGCGGGGCTTACGAGCAGTACTTC. Translated: CAIVTSGAYEQYF. The rearrangement joins TRBV2 to TRBJ2-7, with 11 nucleotides matching TRBD2. Germline lookup yields CDR1 SNHLY and CDR2 FYNNEI. The ends lost 10 bases at V and 4 bases at J; junction bases unmatched: 6. The CDR3 runs 13 residues.

V is TRBV9 and J is TRBJ2-2; 7 nucleotides match TRBD2. The CDR3 length is 15 residues. CDR1 and CDR2 from the germline V gene are SGDLS and YYNGEE. V was pared by 5 bases and J by 1 base, with 5 bases of the junction left unmatched. The CDR3 here is CASRGTGGNTGELFF. The CDR3 DNA reads as TGTGCCAGCAGGGGAACGGGGGGGAACACCGGGGAGCTGTTTTTT.